The clone carrying this T cell receptor beta chain appeared a few times. Its antigen remains unknown. Trimming cost V 9 bases and J 0 bases; bases outside gene matches: 3. Germline CDR1 reads LNHDA; CDR2 reads SQIVND (reference sequence). There are 13 residues in the CDR3. The PCR was carried out with 60 Vbeta primers and 13 Jbeta primers. Method: immunoSEQ multiplex PCR; TCRdb's copy keeps in-frame clones and lacks some. The sample contains 110,000 to 150,000 clones, roughly four fifths of which appear only once. The data were obtained in a study of cytomegalovirus exposure and HLA in healthy donors. Study in general: For the approximately 430 genotyped donors, more than 65% fell within the Caucasian-associated ancestry cluster. Overall study findings and caveats: In a later analysis, 17,000 or so TCR beta sequences were associated with HLA alleles at 0.05 false discovery rate. According to a later analysis, donors in an Asian-associated ancestry cluster reportedly had fewer N-insertions than the 666-donor mean. There were several of the most significant clusters that appeared linked to common viral pathogens in a later analysis.

The chain links TRBV19 to TRBJ1-1; 8 positions agree with TRBD1. This TCR derives from a man aged 40-50 years in good health and CMV-seropositive. Sequenced input: PBMCs. The CDR3 DNA reads TGTGCCAGCGGGACAGGTTTGAACACTGAAGCTTTCTTT. It translates to CASGTGLNTEAFF. The variable domain in full, with the rest retrieved from reference TRBV19 and TRBJ1-1, is DGGITQSPKYLFRKEGQNVTLSCEQNLNHDAMYWYRQDPGQGLRLIYYSQIVNDFQKGDIAEGYSVSREKKESFPLTVTSAQKNPTAFYLCASGTGLNTEAFFGQGTRLTVV.